This T cell receptor beta chain was captured by sequencing in a study of response to subunit inactivated influenza vaccine (dated by TCRdb to 2016 to 2018). In the study overall: The study used deep quantitative T cell receptor repertoire profiling to track responses to a trivalent subunit inactivated influenza vaccine. What the study reported, not specific to this receptor: According to the authors, only a limited number of new T cells may be recruited by each seasonal influenza vaccination.

Library generation was performed with RT-PCR. The run used an Illumina HiSeq 2500. The raw public reads went through TCRdb reprocessing: fastp at Q25, MiXCR clone calling, in-frame beta chains kept. All rows with the same CDR3 protein become a single entry with the most common DNA and genes. The sample profile shows about 240,000 distinct CDR3 sequences; 12% of them were found once. Clones ranked in the top ten supply 7.8% of the sample. Between the V and J ends, shortened by 5 bases and 7 bases respectively, the junction contains 18 bases. Including cysteine and phenylalanine, the CDR3 has 14 amino acids. Only CDR3 DNA remains: 42 bases, in frame from the first base. CDR1 and CDR2, looked up from the germline V gene (reference sequence), are DFQATT and SNEGSKA. About this clonotype itself: The specificity of this receptor is unknown. There are no base qualities to consult, and no much larger clone falls within one base.

This receptor chain uses TRBV20-1 and TRBJ2-1; TRBD2 is possibly the D segment (7 matching bases). This sequence originates from a man aged 50 to 59 who received an inactivated influenza vaccine. Donor details come from another sample of the same person, matched by shared clones. The source material was non-naive T cells sorted from PBMCs, sampled 14 days before vaccination. The cell subset or site label on this specimen signifies: memory T cell fraction. The CDR3 region: CSALGGGFFNEQFF. The DNA reads TGCAGTGCTCTAGGGGGGGGATTTTTTAATGAGCAGTTCTTC.